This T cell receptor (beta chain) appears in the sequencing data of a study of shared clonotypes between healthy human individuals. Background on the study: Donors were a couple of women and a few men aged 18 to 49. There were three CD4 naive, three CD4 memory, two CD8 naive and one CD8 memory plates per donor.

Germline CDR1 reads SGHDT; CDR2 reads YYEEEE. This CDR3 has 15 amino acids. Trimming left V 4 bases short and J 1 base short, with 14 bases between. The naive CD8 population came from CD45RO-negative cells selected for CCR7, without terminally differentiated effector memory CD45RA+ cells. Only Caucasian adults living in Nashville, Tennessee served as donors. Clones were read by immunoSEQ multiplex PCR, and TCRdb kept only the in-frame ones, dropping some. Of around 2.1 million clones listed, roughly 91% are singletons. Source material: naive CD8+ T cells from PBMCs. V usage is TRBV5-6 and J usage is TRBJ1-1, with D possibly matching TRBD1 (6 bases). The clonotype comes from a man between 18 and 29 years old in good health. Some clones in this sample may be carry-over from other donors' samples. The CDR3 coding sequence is TGTGCCAGCAGCACAATGGGACACCCGAACACTGAAGCTTTCTTT. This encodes CASSTMGHPNTEAFF. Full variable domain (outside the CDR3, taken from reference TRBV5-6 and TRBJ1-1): DAGVTQSPTHLIKTRGQQVTLRCSPKSGHDTVSWYQQALGQGPQFIFQYYEEEERQRGNFPDRFSGHQFPNYSSELNVNALLLGDSALYLCASSTMGHPNTEAFFGQGTRLTVV.